These 4 T cell receptor beta chains originate from one sample sequenced in a study of blood T cells in healthy people across ages. Combining a sample-barcoded 5' primer with a J-beta primer mix, a second PCR ran for about 7 to 11 cycles. TCRdb re-analysed the 5' RACE reads in MiXCR, keeping a single row per CDR3 protein. The sample has around 800,000 distinct CDR3 sequences; approximately 44% are singletons. Sequencing was carried out using blood. These receptors were taken from a man aged 55 to 70 in good health.

V gene TRBV2 combines with J gene TRBJ2-3; D unclear. Germline-derived CDR1 and CDR2 are SNHLY and FYNNEI. Deletions cut 7 bases from V and 0 bases from J, with 11 bases between. The CDR3 sequence is 14 residues long. The CDR3 sequence is CASTVTSSTDTQYF. In nucleotides, the CDR3 is TGTGCCAGCACCGTTACGAGTAGCACAGATACGCAGTATTTT.

The chain has TRBV7-2 and TRBJ2-4; 8 bases fit TRBD2. The germline CDR1 and CDR2 sequences are SGHTA and FQGNSA. Germline trimming cut 10 bases from V and 9 bases from J; bases unmatched to any gene: 11. The CDR3 length is 13 residues. DNA of the CDR3: TGTGCCACGGGGGGGCGCGGAGAAAGCATTCAGTACTTC. As protein: CATGGRGESIQYF.

The V call is TRBV19, the J call TRBJ2-5; D gene unclear. The germline V and J ends were trimmed by 3 bases and 4 bases, with 9 bases remaining between them. CDR1 is LNHDA and CDR2 is SQIVND in the germline V gene (reference sequence). The CDR3 is made up of 13 amino acids. CDR3 protein: CASSMGPRETQYF. As DNA, the CDR3 is TGTGCCAGTAGTATGGGTCCTAGAGAGACCCAGTACTTC.

The chain carries TRBV6-5 and TRBJ1-6; D not resolved. The CDR3 runs to 14 residues. V dropped 6 bases and J dropped 10 bases, with 16 bases sitting between them. Germline V CDR1 and CDR2: MNHEY, SVGAGI. The CDR3 loop is CASSESRLGSPLHF. The CDR3 nucleotides read TGTGCCAGCAGCGAATCGAGACTCGGATCACCCCTCCACTTT.